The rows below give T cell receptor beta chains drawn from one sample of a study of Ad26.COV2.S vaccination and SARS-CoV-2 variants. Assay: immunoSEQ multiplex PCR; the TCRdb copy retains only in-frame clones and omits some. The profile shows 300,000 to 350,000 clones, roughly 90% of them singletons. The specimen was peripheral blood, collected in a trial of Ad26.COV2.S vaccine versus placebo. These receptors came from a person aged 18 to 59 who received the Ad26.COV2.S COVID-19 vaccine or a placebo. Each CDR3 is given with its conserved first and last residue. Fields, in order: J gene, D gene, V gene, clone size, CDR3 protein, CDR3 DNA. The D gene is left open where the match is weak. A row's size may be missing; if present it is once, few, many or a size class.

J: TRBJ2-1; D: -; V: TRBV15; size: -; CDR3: CATSGITNEQFF; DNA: TGTGCCACCAGCGGAATAACCAATGAGCAGTTCTTC
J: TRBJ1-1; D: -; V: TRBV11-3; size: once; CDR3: CASSPRTGRNTEAFF; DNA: TGTGCCAGCAGCCCCAGAACGGGACGGAACACTGAAGCTTTCTTT
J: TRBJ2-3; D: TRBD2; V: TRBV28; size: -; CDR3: CASSSPVAGGADTQYF; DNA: TGTGCCAGCAGTTCCCCAGTGGCGGGAGGGGCAGATACGCAGTATTTT
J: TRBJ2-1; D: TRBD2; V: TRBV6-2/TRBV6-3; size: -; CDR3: CASSSGGAWDNEQFF; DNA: TGTGCCAGCAGTTCGGGGGGGGCATGGGACAATGAGCAGTTCTTC
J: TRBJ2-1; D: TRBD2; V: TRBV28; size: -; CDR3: CASSPHETSGSYNEQFF; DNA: TGTGCCAGCAGTCCCCACGAGACTAGCGGGAGTTACAATGAGCAGTTCTTC
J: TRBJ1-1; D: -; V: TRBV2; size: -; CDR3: CASSPLSGPRAEAFF; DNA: TGTGCCAGCAGTCCCCTCAGCGGTCCGAGGGCGGAAGCTTTCTTT
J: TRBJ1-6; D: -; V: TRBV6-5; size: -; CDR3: CASTEGGWNSPLHF; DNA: TGTGCCAGCACCGAAGGGGGTTGGAATTCACCCCTCCACTTT
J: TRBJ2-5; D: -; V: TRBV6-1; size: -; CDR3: CASSELGGGRETQYF; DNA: TGTGCCAGCAGTGAACTAGGAGGGGGCAGGGAGACCCAGTACTTC
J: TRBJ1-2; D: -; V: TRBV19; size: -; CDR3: CASSPAANYGYTF; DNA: TGTGCCAGTAGCCCGGCCGCTAACTATGGCTACACCTTC
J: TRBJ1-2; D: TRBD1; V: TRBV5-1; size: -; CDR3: CASSSSSSGGSSTGYTF; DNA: TGCGCCAGCAGCTCCTCTAGTTCAGGGGGCAGTTCGACAGGCTACACCTTC
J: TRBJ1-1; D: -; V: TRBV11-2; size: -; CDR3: CASSFPGEAFF; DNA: TGTGCCAGCAGCTTCCCAGGGGAAGCTTTCTTT
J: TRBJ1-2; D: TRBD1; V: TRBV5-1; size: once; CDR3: CASSTGQGKTNYGYTF; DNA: TGCGCCAGCAGCACCGGACAGGGGAAAACCAACTATGGCTACACCTTC
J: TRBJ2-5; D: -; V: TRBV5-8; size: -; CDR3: CASSSALVITRQETQYF; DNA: TGTGCCAGCAGTTCCGCCCTCGTTATCACGCGTCAAGAGACCCAGTACTTC
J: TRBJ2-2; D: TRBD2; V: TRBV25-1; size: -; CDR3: CASSGNSGRVGGELFF; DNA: TGTGCCAGCAGTGGAAATAGCGGGAGGGTTGGCGGGGAGCTGTTTTTT
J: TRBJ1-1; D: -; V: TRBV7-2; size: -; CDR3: CASSRGAPTEAFF; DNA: TGTGCCAGCAGCCGAGGGGCTCCCACTGAAGCTTTCTTT
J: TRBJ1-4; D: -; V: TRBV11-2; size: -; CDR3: CASSLDSRIDEKLFF; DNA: TGTGCCAGCAGCTTAGATTCAAGGATAGATGAAAAACTGTTTTTT
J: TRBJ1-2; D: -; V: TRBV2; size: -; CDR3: CASSPRVTYGYTF; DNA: TGTGCCAGCAGTCCCAGGGTCACATATGGCTACACCTTC
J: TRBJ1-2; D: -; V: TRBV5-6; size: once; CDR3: CASSLVQANYGYTF; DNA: TGTGCCAGCAGCTTGGTCCAAGCGAACTATGGCTACACCTTC
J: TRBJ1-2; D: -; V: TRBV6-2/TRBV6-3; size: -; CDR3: CASSYIGHGGYGYTF; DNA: TGTGCCAGCAGTTACATCGGCCACGGCGGATATGGCTACACCTTC
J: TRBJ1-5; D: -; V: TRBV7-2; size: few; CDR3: CASSLEQGGNQPQHF; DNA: TGTGCCAGCAGCTTGGAACAGGGTGGCAATCAGCCCCAGCATTTT
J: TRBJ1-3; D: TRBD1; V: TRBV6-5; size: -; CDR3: CASGEHGTGGNTIYF; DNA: TGTGCCAGCGGAGAACACGGGACAGGGGGGAACACCATATATTTT
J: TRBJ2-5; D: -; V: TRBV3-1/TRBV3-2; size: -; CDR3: CASSLWADQETQYF; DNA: TGTGCCAGCAGCCTCTGGGCAGACCAAGAGACCCAGTACTTC